This T cell receptor beta chain originates from a study of T cells in localized non-small cell lung cancer. The CDR3 is 14 amino acids. CDR1 and CDR2 (germline): SGHNT, YYREEE (reference sequence). The ends lost 4 bases at V and 2 bases at J; junction bases unmatched: 2. Some clones are missing from TCRdb's copy, which holds only in-frame ones; the method was immunoSEQ multiplex PCR. The data show fewer than 30,000 clones, approximately 87% seen once. This chain joins TRBV5-4 and TRBJ2-1, with 8 bases that match TRBD1. The source was peripheral blood, collected before any cancer treatment. The clonotype originates from a woman between 40 and 69 years old with stage I lung adenocarcinoma. The CDR3 DNA reads TGTGCCAGCAGCGGACAGGGAACCTACAATGAGCAGTTCTTC. This codes for CASSGQGTYNEQFF.